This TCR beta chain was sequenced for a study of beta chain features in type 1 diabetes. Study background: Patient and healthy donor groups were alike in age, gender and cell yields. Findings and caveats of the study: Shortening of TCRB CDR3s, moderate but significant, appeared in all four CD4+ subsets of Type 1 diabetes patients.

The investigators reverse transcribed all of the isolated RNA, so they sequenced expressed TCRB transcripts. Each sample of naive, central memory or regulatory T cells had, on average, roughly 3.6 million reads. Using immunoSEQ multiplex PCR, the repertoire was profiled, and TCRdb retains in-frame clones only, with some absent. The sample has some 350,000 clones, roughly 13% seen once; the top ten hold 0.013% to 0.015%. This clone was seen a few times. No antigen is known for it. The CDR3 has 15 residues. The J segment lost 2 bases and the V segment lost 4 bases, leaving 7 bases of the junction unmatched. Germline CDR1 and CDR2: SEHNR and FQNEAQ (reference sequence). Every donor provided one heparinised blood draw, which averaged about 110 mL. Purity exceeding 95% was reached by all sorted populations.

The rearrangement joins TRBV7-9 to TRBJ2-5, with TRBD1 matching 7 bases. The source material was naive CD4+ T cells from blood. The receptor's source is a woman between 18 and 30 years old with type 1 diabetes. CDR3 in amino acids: CASSYPGGGQETQYF. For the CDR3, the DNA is TGTGCCAGCAGCTACCCAGGGGGTGGGCAAGAGACCCAGTACTTC.